The clone carrying this T cell receptor (beta chain) was recorded a few times. The antigen remains unidentified. This entry belongs to a study of cytotoxic CD8 clonotypes in ibrutinib-treated CLL. The wider study: With a range of 6 to 36, the median treatment time before response samples were taken was roughly 12 months. Study results and limitations: Clonality was elevated at ibrutinib response and had returned toward baseline at progression. Baseline clonality was higher than in age-matched healthy donors and moved in step with circulating CD8+ T-cell counts.

The CDR3 covers 14 residues. CDR1 SGHDT and CDR2 YYEEEE come from the germline V gene. V lost 3 bases to trimming and J lost 3 bases; unmatched junction nucleotides: 0. Produced via immunoSEQ multiplex PCR; TCRdb's table is partial and in-frame only. This table holds fewer than 45,000 clones, 71% found once. The sequence was collected from a human donor with chronic lymphocytic leukemia. The chain couples TRBV5-6 to TRBJ2-7; 13 bases match TRBD2. The material sequenced was PBMCs, taken at disease progression, from a patient treated with ibrutinib. For the CDR3, the DNA is TGTGCCAGCAGCTGGACTAGCGGGGGCTACGAGCAGTACTTC. Its translation: CASSWTSGGYEQYF.